Following are 8 T cell receptor beta chains from one sample sequenced in a study of shared clonotypes between healthy human individuals. Sequenced by immunoSEQ multiplex PCR; TCRdb stores in-frame clones only, minus some. The sample carries roughly 1,000,000 clones, roughly 74% recorded once. The sample comprised memory CD4+ T cells from PBMCs. Regarding subset: CD45RA-negative fraction. These receptor sequences come from a young man in good health. Some clones in this sample may be carry-over from other donors' samples.

This clone was observed a handful of times. Other DNA sequences in the same sample also yield this CDR3. V usage is TRBV4-2 and J usage is TRBJ2-1; D may be TRBD1 or TRBD2 (5 bases each). Trimming took 0 bases from V and 2 from J, leaving 11 bases between them. The CDR3 runs 16 residues. Germline V gene sequence: CDR1 LGHNA, CDR2 YNFKEQ. CDR3 sequence: CASSQETSGPYNEQFF. The CDR3, as DNA: TGTGCCAGCAGCCAAGAAACCTCGGGGCCCTACAATGAGCAGTTCTTC.

This chain connects TRBV10-3 to TRBJ2-3; TRBD2 matches 9 bases. The CDR3 length is 15 residues. Germline values: CDR1 ENHRY, CDR2 SYGVKD. Unmatched junction bases numbered 11, after V lost 10 bases and J lost 3 bases. The chain's CDR3 is CATKTSGDVTDTQYF. The CDR3 DNA reads TGTGCCACTAAGACTAGCGGTGATGTTACAGATACGCAGTATTTT.

The gene calls are TRBV7-2 and TRBJ2-5, with 11 bases lining up with TRBD2. The CDR3 covers 16 residues. Germline CDR1 and CDR2: SGHTA and FQGNSA. V shed 1 base and J 5 bases; nucleotides not matched to a gene: 6. The CDR3 DNA reads TGTGCCAGCAGCTTAGGACTAGCGGGGCCCCGGGAGACCCAGTACTTC. Amino acids: CASSLGLAGPRETQYF.

This chain connects TRBV7-3 to TRBJ2-1; 8 nucleotides match TRBD1. The CDR3 loop spans 13 amino acids. Trimming at V came to 5 bases and at J to 4 bases, leaving 1 base not matched to a gene. Germline CDR1 is SGHTA and CDR2 is FQGTGA. In nucleotides, the CDR3 is TGTGCCAGCAGCGGGACAGGATACAATGAGCAGTTCTTC. Its protein product is CASSGTGYNEQFF.

This clone has only a few counts. This CDR3 is CASSPGAGEQYF. The CDR3 DNA reads TGTGCCAGCAGCCCAGGCGCGGGCGAGCAGTACTTC. This chain uses TRBV28 with TRBJ2-7, with a tentative D call TRBD2 (5 bases). The CDR3 has 12 amino acids. The germline CDR1 and CDR2 sequences are MDHEN and SYDVKM. Trimming pared 6 bases from V and 6 bases from J, leaving 12 bases between.

The DNA of the CDR3 is TGTGCCAGTAGTGTTACAGGGGGGGGCACTGAAGCTTTCTTT. Translation gives CASSVTGGGTEAFF. The chain combines TRBV19 with TRBJ1-1; 8 bases are a match to TRBD1. Losses at the gene ends were 5 bases for V and 4 bases for J; bases not matched to a gene: 6. The CDR3 is 14 amino acids. In germline, CDR1 is LNHDA, CDR2 SQIVND (reference sequence).

Comment on this clone: The same CDR3 is also encoded by other DNA sequences in this sample. The rearrangement uses TRBV28 and TRBJ2-5, with D uncertain. Trimming shortened V by 6 bases and J by 3 bases, and 5 bases separated the two germline ends. The length of the CDR3 is 11 residues. The germline gives CDR1 MDHEN, CDR2 SYDVKM. CDR3 in DNA: TGTGCCAGCAGGACGGAAGAGACCCAGTACTTC. It codes for CASRTEETQYF.

The J gene is TRBJ1-1, the V gene TRBV5-6, with no clear D. Germline-derived CDR1 and CDR2 are SGHDT and YYEEEE. The CDR3 has 11 amino acids. Trimming cost V 2 bases and J 11 bases, with 10 bases left between them. CDR3 in amino acids: CASSFGEEAFF. CDR3 bases: TGTGCCAGCAGCTTCGGGGAGGAGGCTTTCTTT.